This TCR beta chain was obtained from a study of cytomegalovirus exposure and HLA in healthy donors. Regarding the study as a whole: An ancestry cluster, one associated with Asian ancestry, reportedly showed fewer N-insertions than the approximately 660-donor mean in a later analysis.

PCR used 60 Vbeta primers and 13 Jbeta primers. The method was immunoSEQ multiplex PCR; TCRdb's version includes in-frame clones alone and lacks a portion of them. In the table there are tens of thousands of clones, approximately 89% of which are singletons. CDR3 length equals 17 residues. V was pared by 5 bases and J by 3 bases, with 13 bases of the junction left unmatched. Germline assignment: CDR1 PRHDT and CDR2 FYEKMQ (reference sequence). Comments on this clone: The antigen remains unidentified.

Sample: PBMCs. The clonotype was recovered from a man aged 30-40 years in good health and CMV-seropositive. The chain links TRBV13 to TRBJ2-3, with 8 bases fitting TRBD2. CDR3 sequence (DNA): TGTGCCAGCAGCGCCTGGGGGAGTAGCGGGACAACAGATACGCAGTATTTT. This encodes CASSAWGSSGTTDTQYF.